One sample yielded the 17 T cell receptor beta chains listed below, sequenced in a study of T cells in Graves' hyperthyroidism and ophthalmopathy. Researchers amplified the TCR beta CDR3 regions from RNA transcripts. Initially, a first-round RT-PCR of the TCR CDR3 employed the HTBI primer set. Each CDR3 protein gets one entry after TCRdb re-called the multiplex PCR reads with MiXCR. The sample has roughly 400,000 distinct CDR3 sequences, about 25% seen once. The sample comprised blood. The receptors come from a man aged 45-65 years with Graves' hyperthyroidism.

This clonotype was detected only a few times. The V and J genes are TRBV7-2 and TRBJ2-1, with a tentative D call TRBD1 (6 bases). V was pared by 5 bases and J by 7 bases, with 18 bases between. The CDR3 contains 15 residues. The germline gives CDR1 SGHTA, CDR2 FQGNSA. CDR3 region: CASSPAAGRGNEQFF. CDR3 DNA sequence: TGTGCCAGCAGCCCTGCGGCAGGAAGGGGGAATGAGCAGTTCTTC.

The J gene is TRBJ2-1, the V gene TRBV29-1; the match to TRBD2 covers 9 bases. Germline V gene sequence: CDR1 SQVTM, CDR2 ANQGSEA. The CDR3 spans 14 residues. V was clipped by 7 bases and J by 7 bases; unmatched bases: 11. Written as DNA, the CDR3 is TGCAGCGCCCGAGTAGCGGGAGCGCAAAATGAGCAGTTCTTC. This translates into CSARVAGAQNEQFF.

The chain links TRBV5-1 to TRBJ1-3; no reliable D call. Trimming cost V 5 bases and J 0 bases, with 9 bases left between them. This CDR3 spans 14 amino acids. Germline CDR1 and CDR2: SGHRS and YFSETQ. CDR3 sequence (DNA): TGCGCCAGCAGACCCGAGAGCTCTGGAAACACCATATATTTT. Translation gives CASRPESSGNTIYF.

This clonotype has just a few counts. This rearrangement joins TRBV19 to TRBJ2-6; no definite D call. The CDR3 covers 16 residues. The V end was cut by 5 bases, the J end by 0 bases, with 11 bases between. Germline V gives CDR1 LNHDA, CDR2 SQIVND (reference sequence). CDR3: CASSFLANSGANVLTF. The CDR3 nucleotides read TGTGCCAGTAGTTTTTTGGCCAACTCTGGGGCCAACGTCCTGACTTTC.

On this clonotype: A much larger clone lies a single base off, so this may be a read error. The gene calls are TRBV19 and TRBJ1-1, with no clear D. Germline CDR1 reads LNHDA; CDR2 reads SQIVND (reference sequence). The CDR3 has 17 amino acids. The CDR3 is CASSKARAGGNRTEALF. CDR3 sequence (DNA): TGTGCCAGTAGTAAGGCCCGGGCGGGAGGTAATCGCACTGAAGCTCTCTTT.

V usage is TRBV12-3 or TRBV12-4 and J usage is TRBJ2-1, with 10 bases identical to TRBD2. The CDR3 is made up of 16 amino acids. The V segment lost 6 bases and the J segment 0 bases; nucleotides outside the gene matches: 5. CDR3 in amino acids: CASRSSGRASYNEQFF. The CDR3 nucleotides are TGTGCCAGCAGATCGAGCGGGAGGGCCTCCTACAATGAGCAGTTCTTC.

This clonotype was seen many times. The chain employs TRBV7-9 and TRBJ2-3, with 9 positions matching TRBD2. V shed 4 bases, J shed 1 base, and the junction held 3 bases outside the gene matches. Per the germline V gene, CDR1 is SEHNR and CDR2 is FQNEAQ (reference sequence). The CDR3 consists of 15 residues. The CDR3: CASSYIAGGTDTQYF. In DNA form, the CDR3 reads TGTGCCAGCAGCTACATAGCGGGAGGCACAGATACGCAGTATTTT.

In DNA form, the CDR3 reads TGCAGTGCTAGATTAGCGGGAGACCCTGGGGAGCTGTTTTTT. Its translation: CSARLAGDPGELFF. The chain couples TRBV20-1 to TRBJ2-2, with 9 bases that match TRBD2. Germline V gene lookup returns CDR1 DFQATT and CDR2 SNEGSKA (reference sequence). J was trimmed by 8 bases and V by 2 bases; bases with no gene match: 6. This CDR3 region has 14 residues.

The CDR3 nucleotides read TGTGCCAGCAGCTTGGGGTTCTCTGGAAACACCATATATTTT. Residues: CASSLGFSGNTIYF. The genes are TRBV7-3 and TRBJ1-3; D call uncertain. V lost 3 bases and J 0 bases, leaving 6 bases between the germline ends. The germline CDR1 and CDR2 sequences are SGHTA and FQGTGA. The CDR3 has 14 residues.

The chain couples TRBV11-2 to TRBJ2-2; D could derive from TRBD1 or TRBD2 (6 bases each). The germline V and J ends were trimmed by 5 bases and 8 bases, with 21 bases remaining between them. The CDR3 totals 16 residues. Germline V gene lookup returns CDR1 SGHAT and CDR2 FQNNGV. The CDR3 nucleotides are TGTGCCAGCAGCCTAAGGGGGGACTCAAGTAGGGGGGAGCTGTTTTTT. It specifies CASSLRGDSSRGELFF.

The chain joins TRBV12-3 or TRBV12-4 to TRBJ2-5; 9 bases line up with TRBD1. With 2 bases clipped from V and 5 bases from J, the junction kept 9 bases outside the gene matches. CDR3 length: 16 residues. DNA of the CDR3: TGTGCCAGCAGTTTACACGGGGACAGGGCGTGGGAGACCCAGTACTTC. Protein product: CASSLHGDRAWETQYF.

This clonotype was detected only a few times. This chain connects TRBV7-8 to TRBJ1-2; D gene uncertain. The germline CDR1 and CDR2 sequences are SGHVS and FQNEAQ. The length of the CDR3 is 16 residues. Between the trimmed V and J ends, which lost 1 base and 1 base, there was a span of 13 bases. The CDR3 spells CASSLGVPEGNYGYTF. The CDR3 nucleotides are TGTGCCAGCAGCTTAGGGGTACCAGAGGGTAACTATGGCTACACCTTC.

This clonotype was seen many times. The rearrangement uses TRBV30 and TRBJ2-5; D is possibly TRBD2 (5 bases). Trimming removed 2 bases from V and 2 bases from J, with 12 bases in between. This CDR3 spans 14 amino acids. Germline V gene sequence: CDR1 GTSNPN, CDR2 SVGIG (reference sequence). The CDR3, as DNA: TGTGCCTGGAGTCTCGTGGGCGGGCAAGAGACCCAGTACTTC. It is translated as CAWSLVGGQETQYF.

This clonotype was found a few times. V is TRBV7-9 and J is TRBJ1-1; no firm D call. Germline values: CDR1 SEHNR, CDR2 FQNEAQ (reference sequence). There are 12 residues in the CDR3. V dropped 6 bases and J dropped 7 bases, with 12 bases sitting between them. CDR3 in amino acids: CASSLTDREAFF. The CDR3 DNA reads as TGTGCCAGCAGTCTAACGGACCGTGAAGCTTTCTTT.

This clonotype has more than one count but fewer than ten. V usage is TRBV7-9 and J usage is TRBJ2-1, with D perhaps TRBD1 or TRBD2 (5 bases each). This CDR3 has 11 amino acids. Germline CDR1 reads SEHNR; CDR2 reads FQNEAQ (reference sequence). V was clipped by 5 bases and J by 12 bases, with 11 bases between them. DNA of the CDR3: TGTGCCAGCAGCCCGGACGGGGCGCAGTTCTTC. This sequence encodes CASSPDGAQFF.

The chain employs TRBV28 and TRBJ2-7, with 9 nucleotides matching TRBD1. V shed 7 bases, J shed 1 base, and the junction held 11 bases outside the gene matches. Looked up from germline, CDR1 is MDHEN and CDR2 is SYDVKM. The CDR3 has 16 residues. CDR3 DNA sequence: TGTGCCAGCATAGAGAGGGCCGGGACAGGGTCCTACGAGCAGTACTTC. Amino acids: CASIERAGTGSYEQYF.

V gene TRBV9 combines with J gene TRBJ2-7, with D possibly matching TRBD2 (5 bases). Trimming took 1 base from V and 6 from J, leaving 11 bases between them. The CDR3 is 13 amino acids. Germline lookup yields CDR1 SGDLS and CDR2 YYNGEE. The CDR3, as DNA: TGTGCCAGCAGCGTAACCTTTCGGGGCGAGCAGTACTTC. Translating gives CASSVTFRGEQYF.